Each of the 13 T cell receptor beta chains below was sequenced from the same sample in a study of blood T cell repertoires in COVID-19. TCRdb's table, derived via immunoSEQ multiplex PCR, lists solely in-frame clones and lacks some. Of 140,000 or so clones listed, roughly 80% are singletons. The sequencing input was PBMCs or T cells enriched from blood (not recorded which). These receptors came from a woman aged 18-35 years who had been exposed to COVID-19.

The chain joins TRBV5-1 to TRBJ2-1; 10 positions match TRBD2. Germline values: CDR1 SGHRS, CDR2 YFSETQ. The CDR3 totals 13 residues. V was pared by 7 bases and J by 7 bases, with 5 bases of the junction left unmatched. This chain's CDR3 is CASGSGRGNEQFF. CDR3 sequence (DNA): TGCGCCAGCGGGAGCGGGAGGGGAAATGAGCAGTTCTTC.

The CDR3, as DNA: TGTGCCATCAGTGAGGGACACAATAACTATGGCTACACCTTC. Protein sequence: CAISEGHNNYGYTF. The V gene is TRBV10-3, the J gene TRBJ1-2, with D tentatively TRBD1 (5 bases). CDR3 length equals 14 residues. Germline loops: CDR1 ENHRY, CDR2 SYGVKD. V lost 2 bases and J 1 base, leaving 8 bases between the germline ends.

The chain carries TRBV27 and TRBJ2-3; D is possibly TRBD2 (6 bases). Germline loops: CDR1 MNHEY, CDR2 SMNVEV (reference sequence). CDR3 length equals 14 residues. Deletions cut 6 bases from V and 0 bases from J, with 10 bases between. In DNA form, the CDR3 reads TGTGCCAGCAGGACGGGACTTAGCACAGATACGCAGTATTTT. Its translation: CASRTGLSTDTQYF.

The chain joins TRBV15 to TRBJ2-3; D possibly corresponds to TRBD2 (7 bases). Trimming left V 0 bases short and J 3 bases short, with 10 bases between. CDR1 is LNHNV, CDR2 YYDKDF, per germline (reference sequence). The CDR3 is 15 amino acids. In DNA, the CDR3 is TGTGCCACCAGCAGAGATAGGGGGGGGACAGATACGCAGTATTTT. Its translation: CATSRDRGGTDTQYF.

This clone appeared once. The genes are TRBV3-1 (or the pseudogene TRBV3-2) and TRBJ2-7, with 7 bases fitting TRBD2. CDR1 and CDR2 (germline): LGHDT, YNNKEL (reference sequence). Trimming took 2 bases from V and 7 from J; bases not matched to a gene: 17. This CDR3 contains 17 residues. DNA of the CDR3: TGTGCCAGCAGCCAAAACCACTTGGCGGGAGTATCTGGAGAGCAGTACTTC. Amino acids: CASSQNHLAGVSGEQYF.

J is TRBJ1-1 and V is TRBV5-1, with D perhaps TRBD1 (5 bases). Germline-derived CDR1 and CDR2 are SGHRS and YFSETQ. This CDR3 is 16 amino acids long. The V and J ends lost 0 bases and 8 bases respectively, with 20 bases between them. CDR3: CASSLASVQVSGEAFF. DNA for the CDR3: TGCGCCAGCAGCTTGGCCTCGGTTCAGGTCTCAGGGGAAGCTTTCTTT.

A single count supports this clone. This rearrangement joins TRBV5-4 to TRBJ2-2, with 16 bases that match TRBD2. Germline V lookup: CDR1 SGHNT, CDR2 YYREEE (reference sequence). The J segment lost 5 bases and the V segment lost 4 bases, leaving 5 bases of the junction unmatched. The CDR3 covers 17 residues. The CDR3 loop is CASSPGTSGRATGELFF. In DNA, the CDR3 is TGTGCCAGCAGCCCCGGGACTAGCGGGAGGGCGACCGGGGAGCTGTTTTTT.

The V call is TRBV4-1, the J call TRBJ1-4; D is unresolved. CDR3 length: 15 residues. Germline values: CDR1 MGHRA, CDR2 YSYEKL. V gave up 2 bases and J gave up 8 bases, with 15 bases separating them. The CDR3 protein is CASSQRWQKEEKLFF. Here the CDR3 DNA reads TGCGCCAGCAGCCAACGTTGGCAGAAGGAGGAAAAACTGTTTTTT.

V is TRBV4-3 and J is TRBJ2-3, with 9 bases matching TRBD2. The germline V gene encodes CDR1 LGHNA and CDR2 YSLEER. The CDR3 is 16 residues long. V dropped 1 base and J dropped 1; count of bases not matched to a gene: 3. The CDR3 loop reads CASSQVAGVGTDTQYF. For the CDR3, the DNA is TGCGCCAGCAGCCAAGTAGCGGGAGTGGGCACAGATACGCAGTATTTT.

This rearrangement joins TRBV5-1 to TRBJ1-3; possible D gene TRBD1, 6 bases. The CDR3 spans 14 residues. CDR1 and CDR2 (germline): SGHRS, YFSETQ. V shed 4 bases and J shed 2 bases, with 10 bases lying between them. The chain's CDR3 is CASSPQGTGNTIYF. CDR3 in DNA: TGCGCCAGCAGCCCCCAGGGGACTGGAAACACCATATATTTT.

This chain connects TRBV24-1 to TRBJ2-7; D ambiguous. Trimming cost V 6 bases and J 6 bases, with 17 bases left between them. CDR3 length equals 14 residues. Germline assignment: CDR1 KGHDR and CDR2 SFDVKD. The CDR3, as DNA: TGTGCCACCAGTCCGGGTTGGTCATCGGGCGAGCAGTACTTC. As protein: CATSPGWSSGEQYF.

This chain uses TRBV19 with TRBJ1-3; D possibly corresponds to TRBD1 (5 bases). There are 14 residues in the CDR3. Germline assignment: CDR1 LNHDA and CDR2 SQIVND (reference sequence). The V end lost 6 bases, the J end lost 5 bases, and 14 bases lay between the germline ends. CDR3 residues: CASRTSQGRNTIYF. For the CDR3, the DNA is TGTGCCAGTAGGACCAGCCAGGGAAGAAACACCATATATTTT.

The V gene is TRBV6-1, the J gene TRBJ1-5; D gene uncertain. V was cut by 2 bases and J by 2 bases, with 10 bases left in between. The CDR3 runs 15 residues. Per the germline V gene, CDR1 is MNHNS and CDR2 is SASEGT. The CDR3 protein is CASSERGYGNQPQHF. CDR3 bases: TGTGCCAGCAGTGAAAGAGGGTACGGCAATCAGCCCCAGCATTTT.